This T cell receptor beta chain was documented in a study of identical twins. Concerning this clonotype itself: The target antigen is unknown.

Germline V gene data show CDR1 as MNHEY and CDR2 as SMNVEV (reference sequence). This CDR3 has 12 amino acids. J gave up 8 bases and V 8 bases, and 6 bases lay outside the gene matches. Study-wide points: The conclusions drew on cross-sectional statistical analysis instead of tracking the same donors. Out-of-frame alpha sequences shared by twins were enriched for low generation probability. A partial confounding effect on zero-insertion analyses could come from invariant MAIT and iNKT cells.

With template switching, a universal primer site was added, and the cDNA carried unique molecular identifiers. TCRdb called the 5' RACE reads again in MiXCR, with one record for every CDR3 protein. The sample records a few hundred thousand distinct CDR3 sequences, 15% to 20% being singletons. The sequence was collected from a man aged 45-65 years in good health. Sequencing input: naive T cells sorted from blood. V gene TRBV27 combines with J gene TRBJ2-1, with 7 bases lining up with TRBD2. Written as DNA, the CDR3 is TGTGCCAGCGGGGGGGGTGGGCATGAGCAGTTCTTC. Translation gives CASGGGGHEQFF.